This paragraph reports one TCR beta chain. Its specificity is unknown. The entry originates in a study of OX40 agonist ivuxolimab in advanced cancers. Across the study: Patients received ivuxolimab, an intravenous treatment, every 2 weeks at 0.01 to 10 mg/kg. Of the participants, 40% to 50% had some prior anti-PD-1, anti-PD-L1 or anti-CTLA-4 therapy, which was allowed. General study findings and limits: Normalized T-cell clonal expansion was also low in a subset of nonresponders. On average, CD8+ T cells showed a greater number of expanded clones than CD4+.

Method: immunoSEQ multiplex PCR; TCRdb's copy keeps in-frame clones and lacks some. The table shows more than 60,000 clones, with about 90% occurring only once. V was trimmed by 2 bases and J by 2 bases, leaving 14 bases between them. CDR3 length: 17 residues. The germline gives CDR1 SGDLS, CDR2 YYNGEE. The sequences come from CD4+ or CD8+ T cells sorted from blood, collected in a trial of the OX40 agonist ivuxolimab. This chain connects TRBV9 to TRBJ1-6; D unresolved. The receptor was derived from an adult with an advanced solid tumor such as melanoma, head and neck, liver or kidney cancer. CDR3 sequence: CASSVRQENPYNSPLHF. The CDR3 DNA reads TGTGCCAGCAGCGTCCGTCAGGAGAACCCCTATAATTCACCCCTCCACTTT.